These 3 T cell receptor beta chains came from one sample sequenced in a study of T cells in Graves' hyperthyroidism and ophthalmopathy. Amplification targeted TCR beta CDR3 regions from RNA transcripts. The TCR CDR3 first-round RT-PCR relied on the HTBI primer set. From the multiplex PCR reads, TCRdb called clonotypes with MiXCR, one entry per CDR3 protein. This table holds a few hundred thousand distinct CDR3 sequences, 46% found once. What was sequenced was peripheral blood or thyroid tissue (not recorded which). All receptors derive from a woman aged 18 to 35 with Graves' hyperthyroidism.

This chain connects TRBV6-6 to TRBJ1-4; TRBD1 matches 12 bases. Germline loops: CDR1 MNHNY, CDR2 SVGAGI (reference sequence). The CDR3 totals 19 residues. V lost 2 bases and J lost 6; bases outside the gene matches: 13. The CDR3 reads CASSYLSSRDRGRDEKLFF. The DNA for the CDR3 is TGTGCCAGCAGTTACCTATCGTCCCGGGACAGGGGGCGGGATGAAAAACTGTTTTTT.

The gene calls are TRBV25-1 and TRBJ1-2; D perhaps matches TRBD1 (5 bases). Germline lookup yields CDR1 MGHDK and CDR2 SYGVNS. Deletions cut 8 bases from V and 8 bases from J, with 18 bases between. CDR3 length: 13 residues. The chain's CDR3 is CASVEGRQGGYTF. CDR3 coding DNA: TGTGCCAGCGTTGAGGGGAGGCAGGGCGGCTACACCTTC.

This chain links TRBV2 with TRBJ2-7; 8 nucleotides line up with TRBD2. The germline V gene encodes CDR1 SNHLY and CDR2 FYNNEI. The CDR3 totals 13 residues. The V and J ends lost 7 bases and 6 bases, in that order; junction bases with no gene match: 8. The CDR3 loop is CASNPGLDPEQYF. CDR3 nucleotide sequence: TGTGCCAGCAATCCGGGACTAGATCCCGAGCAGTACTTC.